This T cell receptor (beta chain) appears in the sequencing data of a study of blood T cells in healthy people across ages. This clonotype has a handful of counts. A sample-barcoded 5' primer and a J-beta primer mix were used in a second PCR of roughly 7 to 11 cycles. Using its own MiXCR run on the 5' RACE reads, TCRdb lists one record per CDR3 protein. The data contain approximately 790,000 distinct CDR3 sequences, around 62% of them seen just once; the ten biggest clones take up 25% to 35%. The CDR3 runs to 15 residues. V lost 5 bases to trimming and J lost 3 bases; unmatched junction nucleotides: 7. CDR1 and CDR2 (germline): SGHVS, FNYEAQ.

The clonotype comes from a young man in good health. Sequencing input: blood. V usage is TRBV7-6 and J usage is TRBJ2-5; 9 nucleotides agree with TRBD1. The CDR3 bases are TGTGCCAGCAGCATCCCTACAGGGGGCGAAGAGACCCAGTACTTC. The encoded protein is CASSIPTGGEETQYF.